This TCR beta chain was captured by sequencing in a study of blood T cell repertoires in COVID-19. Generated by immunoSEQ multiplex PCR, the TCRdb table keeps only in-frame clones and is missing some. The table includes about 300,000 clones, about 85% detected once. Adults between roughly 18 and 90 years of age took part from approximately 24 US areas. Within 2 weeks of study entry, exposed participants had contacted a PCR-confirmed or clinician-diagnosed COVID-19 case. Germline CDR1 is ENHRY and CDR2 is SYGVKD. The V gene lost 2 bases and the J gene lost 1 base, with 5 bases spanning the gap. This CDR3 spans 13 amino acids.

Sequenced: PBMCs or T cells enriched from blood (not recorded which). The TCR was taken from a woman aged 25 to 45 who had been exposed to COVID-19. The chain combines TRBV10-3 with TRBJ1-1; D not certain. CDR3 protein: CAISEIGNTEAFF. CDR3 in DNA: TGTGCCATCAGTGAGATCGGGAACACTGAAGCTTTCTTT.